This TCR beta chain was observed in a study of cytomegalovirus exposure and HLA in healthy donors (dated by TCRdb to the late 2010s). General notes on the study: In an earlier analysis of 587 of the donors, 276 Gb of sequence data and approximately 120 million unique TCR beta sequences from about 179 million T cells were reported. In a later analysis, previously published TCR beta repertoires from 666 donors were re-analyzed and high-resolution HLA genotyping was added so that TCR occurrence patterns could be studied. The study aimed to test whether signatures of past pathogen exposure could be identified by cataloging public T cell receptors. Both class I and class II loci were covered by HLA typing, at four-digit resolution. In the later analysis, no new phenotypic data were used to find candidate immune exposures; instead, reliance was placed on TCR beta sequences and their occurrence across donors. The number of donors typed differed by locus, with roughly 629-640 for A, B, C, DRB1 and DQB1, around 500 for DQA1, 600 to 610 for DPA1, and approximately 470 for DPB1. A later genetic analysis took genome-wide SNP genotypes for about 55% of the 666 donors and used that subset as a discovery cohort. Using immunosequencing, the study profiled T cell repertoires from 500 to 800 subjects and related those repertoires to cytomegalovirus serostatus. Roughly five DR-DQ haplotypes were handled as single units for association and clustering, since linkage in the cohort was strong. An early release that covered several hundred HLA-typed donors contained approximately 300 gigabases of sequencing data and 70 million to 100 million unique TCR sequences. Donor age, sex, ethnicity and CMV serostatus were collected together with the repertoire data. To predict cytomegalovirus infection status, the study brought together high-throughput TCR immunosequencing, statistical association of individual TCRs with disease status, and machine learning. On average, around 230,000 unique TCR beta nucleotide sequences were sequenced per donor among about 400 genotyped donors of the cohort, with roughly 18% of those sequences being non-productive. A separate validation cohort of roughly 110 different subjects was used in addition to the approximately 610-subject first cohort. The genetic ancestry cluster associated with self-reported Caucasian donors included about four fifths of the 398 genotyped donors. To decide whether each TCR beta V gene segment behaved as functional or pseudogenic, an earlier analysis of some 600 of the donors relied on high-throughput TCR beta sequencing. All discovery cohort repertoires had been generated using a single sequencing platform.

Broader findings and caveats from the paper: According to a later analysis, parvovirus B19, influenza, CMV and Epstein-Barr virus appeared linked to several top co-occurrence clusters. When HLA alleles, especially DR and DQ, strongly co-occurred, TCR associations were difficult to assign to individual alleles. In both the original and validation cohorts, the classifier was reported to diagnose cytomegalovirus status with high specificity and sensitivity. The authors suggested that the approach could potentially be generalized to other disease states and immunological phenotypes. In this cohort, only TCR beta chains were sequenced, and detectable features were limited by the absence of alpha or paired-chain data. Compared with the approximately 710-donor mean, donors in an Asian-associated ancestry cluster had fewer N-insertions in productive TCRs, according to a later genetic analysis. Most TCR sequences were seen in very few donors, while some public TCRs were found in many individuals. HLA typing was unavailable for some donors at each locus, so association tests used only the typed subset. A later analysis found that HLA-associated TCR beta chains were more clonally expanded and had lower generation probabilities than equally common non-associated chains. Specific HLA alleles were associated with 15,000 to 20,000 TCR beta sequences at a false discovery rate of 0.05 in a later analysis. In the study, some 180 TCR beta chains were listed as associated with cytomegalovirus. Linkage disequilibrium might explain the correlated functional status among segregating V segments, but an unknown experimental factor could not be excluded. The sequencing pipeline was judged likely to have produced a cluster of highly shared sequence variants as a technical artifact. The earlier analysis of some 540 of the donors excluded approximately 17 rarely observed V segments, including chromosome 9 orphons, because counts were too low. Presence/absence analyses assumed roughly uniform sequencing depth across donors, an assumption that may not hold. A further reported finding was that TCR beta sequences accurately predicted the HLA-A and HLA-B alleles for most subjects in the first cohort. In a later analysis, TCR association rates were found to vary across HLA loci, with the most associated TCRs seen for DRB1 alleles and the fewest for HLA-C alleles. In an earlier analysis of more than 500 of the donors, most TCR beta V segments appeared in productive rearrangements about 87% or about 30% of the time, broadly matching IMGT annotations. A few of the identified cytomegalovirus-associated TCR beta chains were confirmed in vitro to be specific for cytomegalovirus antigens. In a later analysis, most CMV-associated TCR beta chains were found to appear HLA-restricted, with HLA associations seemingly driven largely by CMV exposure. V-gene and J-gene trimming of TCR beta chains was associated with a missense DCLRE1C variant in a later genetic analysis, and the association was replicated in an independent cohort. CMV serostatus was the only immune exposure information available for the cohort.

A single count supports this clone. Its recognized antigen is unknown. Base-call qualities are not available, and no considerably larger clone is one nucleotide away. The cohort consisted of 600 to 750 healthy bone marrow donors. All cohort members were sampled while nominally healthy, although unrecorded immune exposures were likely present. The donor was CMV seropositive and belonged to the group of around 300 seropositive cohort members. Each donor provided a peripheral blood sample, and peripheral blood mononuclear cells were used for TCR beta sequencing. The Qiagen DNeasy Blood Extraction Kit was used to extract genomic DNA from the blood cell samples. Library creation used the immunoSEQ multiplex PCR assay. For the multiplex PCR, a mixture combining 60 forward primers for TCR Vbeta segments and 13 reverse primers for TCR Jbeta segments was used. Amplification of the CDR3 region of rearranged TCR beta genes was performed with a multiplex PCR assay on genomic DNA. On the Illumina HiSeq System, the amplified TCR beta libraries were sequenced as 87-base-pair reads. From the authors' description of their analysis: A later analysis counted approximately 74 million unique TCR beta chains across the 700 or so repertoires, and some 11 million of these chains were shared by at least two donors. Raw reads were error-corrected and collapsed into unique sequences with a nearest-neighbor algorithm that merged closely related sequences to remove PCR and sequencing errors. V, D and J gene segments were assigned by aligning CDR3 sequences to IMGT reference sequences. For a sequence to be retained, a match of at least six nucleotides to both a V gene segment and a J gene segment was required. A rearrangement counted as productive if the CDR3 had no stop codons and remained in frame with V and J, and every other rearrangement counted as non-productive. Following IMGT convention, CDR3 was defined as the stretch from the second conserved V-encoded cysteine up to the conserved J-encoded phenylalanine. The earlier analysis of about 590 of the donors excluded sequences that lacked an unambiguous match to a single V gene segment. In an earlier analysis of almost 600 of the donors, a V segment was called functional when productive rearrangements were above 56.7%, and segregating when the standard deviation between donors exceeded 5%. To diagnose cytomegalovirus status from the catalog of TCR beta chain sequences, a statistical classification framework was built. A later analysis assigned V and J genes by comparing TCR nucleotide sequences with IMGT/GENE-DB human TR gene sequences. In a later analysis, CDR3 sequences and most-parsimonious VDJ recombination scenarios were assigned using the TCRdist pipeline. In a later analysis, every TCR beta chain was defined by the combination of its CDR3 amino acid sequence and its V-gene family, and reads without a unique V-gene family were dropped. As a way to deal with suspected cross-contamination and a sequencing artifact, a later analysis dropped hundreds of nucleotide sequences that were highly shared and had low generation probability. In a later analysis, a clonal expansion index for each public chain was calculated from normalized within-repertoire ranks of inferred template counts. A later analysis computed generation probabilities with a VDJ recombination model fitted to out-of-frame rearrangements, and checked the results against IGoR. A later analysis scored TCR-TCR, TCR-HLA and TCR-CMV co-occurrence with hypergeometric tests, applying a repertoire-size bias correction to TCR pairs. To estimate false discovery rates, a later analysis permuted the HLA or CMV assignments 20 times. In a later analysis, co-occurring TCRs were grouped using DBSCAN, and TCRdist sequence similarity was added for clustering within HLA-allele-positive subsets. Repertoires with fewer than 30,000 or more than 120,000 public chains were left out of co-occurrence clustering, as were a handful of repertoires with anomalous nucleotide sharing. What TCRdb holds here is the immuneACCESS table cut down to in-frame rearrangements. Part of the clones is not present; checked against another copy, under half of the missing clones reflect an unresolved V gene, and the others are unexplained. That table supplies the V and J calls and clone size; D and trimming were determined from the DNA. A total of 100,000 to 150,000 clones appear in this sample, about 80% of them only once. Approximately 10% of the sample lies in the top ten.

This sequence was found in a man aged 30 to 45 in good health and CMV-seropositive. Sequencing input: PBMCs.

Here is the DNA: TGTGCCACCAGCAGAGGGGGGACTATGGGCTACACCTTC. It specifies CATSRGGTMGYTF. In this chain, TRBV15 is recombined with TRBJ1-2; the best D guess is TRBD1, with 5 bases matching. V and J lose 1 base and 8 bases, and a span of 11 bases separates them. Via the germline V gene (reference sequence), CDR1 is LNHNV and CDR2 YYDKDF. The CDR3, cysteine through phenylalanine, is 13 amino acids long. Just the 39-base CDR3 DNA is kept, in frame starting at base 1.